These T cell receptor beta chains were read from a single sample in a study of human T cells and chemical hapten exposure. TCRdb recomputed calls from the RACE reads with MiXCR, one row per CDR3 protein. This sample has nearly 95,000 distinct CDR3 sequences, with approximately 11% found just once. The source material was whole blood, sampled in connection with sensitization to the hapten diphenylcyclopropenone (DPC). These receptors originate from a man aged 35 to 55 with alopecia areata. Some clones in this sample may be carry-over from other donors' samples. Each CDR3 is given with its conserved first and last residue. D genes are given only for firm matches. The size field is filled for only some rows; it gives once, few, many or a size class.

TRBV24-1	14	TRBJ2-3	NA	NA	CATSISGSTDTQYF	TGTGCCACCAGTATCAGCGGAAGCACAGATACGCAGTATTTT
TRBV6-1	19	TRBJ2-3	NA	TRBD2	CASSGWGLAELWATDTQYF	TGTGCCAGCAGTGGTTGGGGACTAGCGGAACTCTGGGCCACAGATACGCAGTATTTT
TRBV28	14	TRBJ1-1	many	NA	CASSSGGRYTEAFF	TGTGCCAGCAGTTCTGGGGGCAGATATACTGAAGCTTTCTTT
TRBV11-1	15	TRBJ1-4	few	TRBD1	CASSGRQGRNEKLFF	TGTGCCAGCAGCGGACGACAGGGGCGGAACGAAAAACTGTTTTTT
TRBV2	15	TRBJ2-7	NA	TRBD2	CASSPTSGRAGEQYF	TGTGCCAGCAGCCCGACTAGCGGGAGGGCCGGCGAGCAGTACTTC
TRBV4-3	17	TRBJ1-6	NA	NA	CASSQDWAARAYSPLHF	TGCGCCAGCAGCCAAGATTGGGCAGCTAGGGCCTATTCACCCCTCCACTTT
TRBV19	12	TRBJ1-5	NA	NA	CASNPHNQPQHF	TGTGCCAGTAACCCTCACAATCAGCCCCAGCATTTT
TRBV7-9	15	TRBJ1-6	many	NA	CASSLAFGDNSPLHF	TGTGCCAGCAGCTTAGCTTTCGGCGATAATTCACCCCTCCACTTT
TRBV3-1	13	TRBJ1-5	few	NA	CASSQDRGQPQHF	TGTGCCAGCAGCCAAGATAGGGGACAGCCCCAGCATTTT
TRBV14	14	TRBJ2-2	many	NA	CASSTVVPTGELFF	TGTGCCAGCAGCACGGTAGTTCCCACCGGGGAGCTGTTTTTT
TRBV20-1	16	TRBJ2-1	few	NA	CSASTGAETHSNEQFF	TGCAGTGCTAGTACGGGAGCGGAAACCCACTCCAATGAGCAGTTCTTC
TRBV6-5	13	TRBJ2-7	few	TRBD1	CASRRGLDYEQYF	TGTGCCAGCAGAAGGGGGCTTGACTACGAGCAGTACTTC
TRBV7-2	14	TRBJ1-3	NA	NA	CASSLGQSGNTIYF	TGTGCCAGCAGCTTAGGACAGAGCGGAAACACCATATATTTT
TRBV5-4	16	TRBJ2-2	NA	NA	CASSPGMVQGTGELFF	TGTGCCAGCAGCCCTGGTATGGTTCAGGGAACCGGGGAGCTGTTTTTT
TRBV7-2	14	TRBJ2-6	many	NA	CASSPLWGANVLTF	TGTGCCAGCAGCCCCCTTTGGGGGGCCAACGTCCTGACTTTC
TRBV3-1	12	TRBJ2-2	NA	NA	CASSRNFGELFF	TGTGCCAGCAGCCGAAACTTTGGGGAGCTGTTTTTT
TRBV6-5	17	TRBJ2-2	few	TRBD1	CASRRMGPQGATGELFF	TGTGCCAGCAGAAGGATGGGACCACAGGGGGCCACCGGGGAGCTGTTTTTT
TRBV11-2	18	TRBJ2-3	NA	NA	CASSPRVQQSFSTDTQYF	TGTGCCAGCAGCCCTAGGGTGCAGCAGAGCTTTAGTACAGATACGCAGTATTTT
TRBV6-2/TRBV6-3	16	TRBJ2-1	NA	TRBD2	CASSPRGSGIYNEQFF	TGTGCCAGCAGCCCTAGAGGTAGCGGGATCTACAATGAGCAGTTCTTC
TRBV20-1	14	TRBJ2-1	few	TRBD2	CSARTASGSNEQFF	TGCAGTGCTAGGACGGCTAGCGGGAGCAATGAGCAGTTCTTC
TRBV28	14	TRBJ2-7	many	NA	CASSFRGGVYEQYF	TGTGCCAGCAGTTTCAGGGGGGGAGTATACGAGCAGTACTTC
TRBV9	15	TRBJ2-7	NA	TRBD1	CASAKGTGGSYEQYF	TGTGCCAGCGCGAAGGGGACAGGGGGTTCCTACGAGCAGTACTTC
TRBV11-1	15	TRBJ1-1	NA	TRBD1	CASSSGQGVNTEAFF	TGTGCCAGCAGCTCAGGACAGGGAGTGAACACTGAAGCTTTCTTT
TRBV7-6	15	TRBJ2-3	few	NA	CASSFDSGSTDTQYF	TGTGCCAGCAGCTTCGACAGCGGGAGCACAGATACGCAGTATTTT
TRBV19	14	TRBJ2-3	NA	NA	CASSFGYGTDTQYF	TGTGCCAGTAGTTTTGGGTATGGCACAGATACGCAGTATTTT
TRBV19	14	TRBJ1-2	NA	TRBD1	CATTVGQGIYGYTF	TGTGCCACAACTGTGGGACAGGGAATCTATGGCTACACCTTC
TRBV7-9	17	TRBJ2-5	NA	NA	CASSPRLGVGPQETQYF	TGTGCCAGCAGCCCGAGGTTGGGGGTCGGCCCCCAAGAGACCCAGTACTTC
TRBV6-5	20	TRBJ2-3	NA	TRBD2	CASSYDIVGLAGGPPDTQYF	TGTGCCAGCAGTTACGACATAGTCGGACTAGCGGGAGGGCCCCCAGATACGCAGTATTTT
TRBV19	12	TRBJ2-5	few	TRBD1	CATAQGVETQYF	TGTGCCACTGCCCAGGGGGTAGAGACCCAGTACTTC
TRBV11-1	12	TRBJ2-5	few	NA	CASSAGEETQYF	TGTGCCAGCAGCGCAGGGGAGGAGACCCAGTACTTC
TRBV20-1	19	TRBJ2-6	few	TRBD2	CSARDVSGSAQGGANVLTF	TGCAGTGCTAGAGACGTTAGCGGGAGTGCTCAGGGAGGGGCCAACGTCCTGACTTTC
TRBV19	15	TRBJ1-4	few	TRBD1	CASTRDRSPNEKLFF	TGTGCCAGTACTCGGGACAGATCCCCAAATGAAAAACTGTTTTTT
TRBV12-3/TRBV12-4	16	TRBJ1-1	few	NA	CASNSPKGGPSTEAFF	TGTGCCAGCAATAGTCCCAAAGGAGGACCGAGCACTGAAGCTTTCTTT
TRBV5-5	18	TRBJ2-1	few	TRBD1	CASSLLRTYRGKDNEQFF	TGTGCCAGCAGCTTGCTTCGGACGTACAGGGGAAAAGACAATGAGCAGTTCTTC
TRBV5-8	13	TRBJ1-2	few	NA	CASSFDTHYGYTF	TGTGCCAGCAGCTTTGACACTCACTATGGCTACACCTTC
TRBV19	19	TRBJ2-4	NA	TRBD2	CASSADLAGGPVGPNIQYF	TGTGCCAGTAGTGCCGACCTAGCGGGAGGGCCCGTAGGGCCGAACATTCAGTACTTC
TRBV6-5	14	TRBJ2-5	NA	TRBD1	CASYRTGLIETQYF	TGTGCCAGCTACAGGACAGGGCTAATTGAGACCCAGTACTTC
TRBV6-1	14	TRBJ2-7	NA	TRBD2	CASSAGVAGNEQYF	TGTGCCAGCAGCGCCGGGGTAGCGGGGAACGAGCAGTACTTC
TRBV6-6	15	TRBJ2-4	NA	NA	CASTQTGQAKNIQYF	TGTGCCAGCACACAGACAGGCCAAGCCAAAAACATTCAGTACTTC
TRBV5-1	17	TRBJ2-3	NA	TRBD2	CASSLGASGIITDTQYF	TGCGCCAGCAGCTTGGGGGCTAGCGGGATCATCACAGATACGCAGTATTTT
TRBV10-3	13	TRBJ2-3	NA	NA	CAITAGNPDTQYF	TGTGCCATCACCGCAGGGAACCCAGATACGCAGTATTTT
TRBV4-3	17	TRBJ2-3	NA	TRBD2	CASSRLLADASTDTQYF	TGCGCCAGCAGCCGGCTGCTAGCGGACGCTAGCACAGATACGCAGTATTTT
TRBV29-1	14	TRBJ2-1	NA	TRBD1	CSARGQGTYNEQFF	TGCAGCGCACGGGGACAGGGAACCTACAATGAGCAGTTCTTC
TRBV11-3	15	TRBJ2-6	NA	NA	CASSKGHSGANVLTF	TGTGCCAGCAGCAAAGGGCACTCTGGGGCCAACGTCCTGACTTTC
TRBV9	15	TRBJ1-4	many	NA	CASSPVDTPREKLFF	TGTGCCAGCAGCCCAGTGGACACCCCGAGGGAAAAACTGTTTTTT